The 27 T cell receptor beta chains below come from one sample, sequenced in a study of tumor-infiltrating lymphocytes in oesophageal squamous cell carcinoma (dated by TCRdb to the mid-2010s). Library method: PCR. The listed sequencing device is Illumina HiSeq 2000. TCRdb reprocessing: public reads trimmed at Q25 with fastp, clones called with MiXCR, in-frame beta chains kept. Entries that share a CDR3 protein sequence are merged under the most common genes and DNA. A total of about 21,000 distinct CDR3 sequences appear in this sample, less than 45% of them only once. Around an eighth of the sample is held by the ten biggest clonotypes. Sequencing was performed on normal esophageal tissue next to the tumor. These receptor sequences come from a male donor with esophageal squamous cell carcinoma.

This clonotype has only a few counts. A much larger clonotype is one base distant, so this may be a read error. This rearrangement joins TRBV5-5 to TRBJ2-5; D unclear. Germline assignment: CDR1 SGHKS and CDR2 YYEKEE (reference sequence). Trimming shortened V by 7 bases and J by 11 bases, and 18 bases separated the two germline ends. The CDR3 has 12 amino acids. CDR3 coding DNA: TGTGCCAGCCGGCTAGTTTACAATGAGCAGTACTTC. Protein: CASRLVYNEQYF.

As regards this clonotype: Because the CDR3 is missing its conserved closing phenylalanine or tryptophan, this is likely a read error. The DNA is omitted, as the CDR3 cannot be located on it reliably, and the CDR3 follows TCRdb's listing. The chain recombines TRBV7-2 with TRBJ2-1. Germline V gene lookup returns CDR1 SGHTA and CDR2 FQGNSA. 17 amino acids form the CDR3, both terminal residues included. The CDR3 region is CASSLATGYNYGYTFGS.

Of note for this clonotype: As the CDR3 is not closed by the conserved phenylalanine or tryptophan, this likely results from a read error. No DNA is shown, since the ends of the CDR3 on it are uncertain; the CDR3 is the one TCRdb lists. The chain employs TRBV11-2 and TRBJ2-5; TRBD1, as called in the table, went unchecked against the DNA. A total of 17 residues make up the CDR3, ends included. Germline-derived CDR1 and CDR2 are SGHAT and FQNNGV. CDR3 loop: CASSSAGGFNYGYTFGS.

This chain uses TRBV6-1 with TRBJ2-6; unclear D gene. The CDR3 is 15 amino acids. Germline V CDR1 and CDR2: MNHNS, SASEGT. V lost 8 bases, J lost 4 bases, and 15 bases lay in between. This CDR3 is CASEAGASGANVLTF. CDR3 DNA: TGTGCCAGCGAGGCAGGCGCTTCCGGGGCCAACGTCCTGACTTTC.

This clonotype was seen repeatedly, ten times or more. The chain carries TRBV7-2 and TRBJ2-7, with 9 bases aligning to TRBD2. Losses at the gene ends were 3 bases for V and 2 bases for J; bases not matched to a gene: 2. This CDR3 spans 14 amino acids. Germline CDR1 and CDR2: SGHTA and FQGNSA. The CDR3 spells CASSLTSGTYEQYF. The CDR3, as DNA: TGTGCCAGCAGCTTGACTAGCGGAACCTACGAGCAGTACTTC.

The V call is TRBV10-3, the J call TRBJ2-4; no definite D call. TRBJ2-7 matches the DNA end more closely, so the J call is doubtful. The CDR3 is 9 amino acids. Germline loops: CDR1 ENHRY, CDR2 SYGVKD. The DNA for the CDR3 is TGTGCCATCAACTACGAGCAGTACTTC. Its protein product is CAINYEQYF.

The sample holds many counts of this clonotype. This chain joins TRBV6-2 or TRBV6-3 and TRBJ2-1; 8 bases line up with TRBD2. The length of the CDR3 is 15 residues. V trimming: 0 bases; J trimming: 4 bases; junction bases outside the gene matches: 2. Germline lookup yields CDR1 MNHEY and CDR2 SVGEGT. The CDR3 DNA reads TGTGCCAGCAGTTACTCTTCTAGCGGGTACAATGAGCAGTTCTTC. Encoded protein: CASSYSSSGYNEQFF.

V usage is TRBV12-3 or TRBV12-4 and J usage is TRBJ2-5; D possibly uses TRBD1 or TRBD2 (7 bases each). V was trimmed by 7 bases and J by 8 bases, leaving 14 bases between them. The CDR3 is 12 amino acids. The CDR3 DNA reads TGTGCCAGCAACTGGGAGGGGGCAACCCAGTACTTC. Protein: CASNWEGATQYF.

This clonotype showed up just once. The gene calls are TRBV7-8 and TRBJ2-1; D may correspond to TRBD1 or TRBD2 (5 bases each). The J call may be faulty, since TRBJ2-7 better matches the DNA end. Germline V lookup: CDR1 SGHVS, CDR2 FQNEAQ. This CDR3 spans 15 amino acids. CDR3 region: CASSSRPGSTDTQYF. CDR3 DNA: TGTGCCAGCAGCTCCCGGCCAGGGAGTACAGATACGCAGTACTTC.

The J gene is TRBJ1-5, the V gene TRBV7-4; 9 nucleotides align to TRBD1. CDR1 and CDR2 (germline): SGHVT, SQSDAQ. The CDR3 loop spans 14 amino acids. The V segment lost 3 bases and the J segment 7 bases; nucleotides outside the gene matches: 4. DNA for the CDR3: TGTGCCAGCAGCTTTGGGACAGGGAAACAGCCCCAGCATTTT. Encoded protein: CASSFGTGKQPQHF.

This clonotype was seen many times. This chain connects TRBV28 to TRBJ1-2; possibly TRBD1 for D (6 bases). Germline V gene sequence: CDR1 MDHEN, CDR2 SYDVKM. The length of the CDR3 is 13 residues. Trimming shortened V by 6 bases and J by 6 bases, and 14 bases separated the two germline ends. The CDR3, as DNA: TGTGCCAGCAGCCCTCAGGGGTTCCATGGCTACACCTTC. It translates to CASSPQGFHGYTF.

This clonotype was detected ten times or more. The J gene is TRBJ2-7, the V gene TRBV12-3 or TRBV12-4; D may be TRBD1 (6 bases). The CDR3 runs 13 residues. With 8 bases removed from V and 2 bases from J, the gap between germline ends came to 13 bases. Here the CDR3 reads CASRDTLTYEQYF. The CDR3 bases are TGTGCCAGCCGGGACACCTTAACCTACGAGCAGTACTTC.

This clonotype came up a few times. This rearrangement joins TRBV7-2 to TRBJ2-1; a possible D gene is TRBD1 (6 bases). The germline CDR1 and CDR2 sequences are SGHTA and FQGNSA. Trimming left V 4 bases short and J 13 bases short, with 14 bases between. CDR3 size: 12 residues. The DNA of the CDR3 is TGTGCCAGCAGCTCACAGGGTTTCATTCAGTTCTTC. Amino acids: CASSSQGFIQFF.

This chain uses TRBV7-3 with TRBJ2-6; D ambiguous. The J call is in doubt because the DNA end fits TRBJ2-5 better. This CDR3 spans 15 amino acids. The germline gives CDR1 SGHTA, CDR2 FQGTGA. As DNA, the CDR3 is TGTGCCAGCAGCTTATTCGGTGGCTCCCAAGAGACCCAGTACTTC. It codes for CASSLFGGSQETQYF.

This clonotype was found many times. The gene calls are TRBV28 and TRBJ2-1; D assignment may be TRBD1 or TRBD2 (6 bases each). Per the germline V gene, CDR1 is MDHEN and CDR2 is SYDVKM. The V end lost 6 bases, the J end lost 15 bases, and 27 bases lay between the germline ends. The CDR3 runs to 15 residues. In nucleotides, the CDR3 is TGTGCCAGCAGCTTTGGACAGCTGGCTAGCGTTAAGGGGTTCTTC. This codes for CASSFGQLASVKGFF.

The V gene is TRBV15, the J gene TRBJ2-4; possibly TRBD1 or TRBD2 for D (5 bases each). CDR3 length: 15 amino acids. Germline values: CDR1 LNHNV, CDR2 YYDKDF (reference sequence). Deletions cut 1 base from V and 5 bases from J, with 12 bases between. CDR3 region: CATSRGAGSQNIQYF. The CDR3 DNA follows: TGTGCCACCAGCAGAGGGGCAGGGAGCCAAAACATTCAGTACTTC.

The chain combines TRBV6-2 or TRBV6-3 with TRBJ2-3; D gene uncertain. Trimming cost V 7 bases and J 4 bases, with 15 bases left between them. Germline V gene data show CDR1 as MNHEY and CDR2 as SVGEGT. The length of the CDR3 is 14 residues. The CDR3 DNA sequence: TGTGCCAGCACTACGACGACCGCAGCAGATACGCAGTATTTT. Translated: CASTTTTAADTQYF.

The V call is TRBV5-1, the J call TRBJ2-1; D gene unclear. This CDR3 spans 14 amino acids. The germline V gene has CDR1 SGHRS and CDR2 YFSETQ. Deletions cut 4 bases from V and 12 bases from J, with 20 bases between. CDR3 bases: TGCGCCAGCAGCGGATCGAGTAGCACAGATACGCAGTTCTTC. Its protein is CASSGSSSTDTQFF.

This clonotype was picked up a small number of times. The chain uses TRBV7-2 and TRBJ2-3; D remains unclear. This CDR3 comprises 13 residues. Germline V CDR1 and CDR2: SGHTA, FQGNSA. V shed 2 bases and J shed 6 bases, with 9 bases lying between them. In DNA form, the CDR3 reads TGTGCCAGCAGCTTAAGGGCCCGGGATACGCAGTATTTT. Protein: CASSLRARDTQYF.

The V call is TRBV7-6, the J call TRBJ1-1; no definite D call. CDR3 length: 15 residues. V was cut by 4 bases and J by 4 bases, with 16 bases left in between. Germline V gives CDR1 SGHVS, CDR2 FNYEAQ. The CDR3 DNA sequence: TGTGCCAGCAGCTCTCTCCGGGAGGGTGCCACTGAAGCTTTCTTT. Translation gives CASSSLREGATEAFF.

This clonotype was found many times. This chain links TRBV7-8 with TRBJ1-5; a possible D gene is TRBD1 (6 bases). The germline V gene has CDR1 SGHVS and CDR2 FQNEAQ. The length of the CDR3 is 15 residues. V was trimmed by 1 base and J by 6 bases, leaving 13 bases between them. The CDR3 region is CASSLEGGLTQPQHF. The CDR3 DNA reads TGTGCCAGCAGCTTAGAAGGGGGATTGACTCAGCCCCAGCATTTT.

Note on this clonotype: A read error may explain this, as a much larger clone is one base away. This chain joins TRBV10-3 and TRBJ2-3, with D perhaps matching TRBD2 (5 bases). CDR1 and CDR2 (germline): ENHRY, SYGVKD. This CDR3 has 12 amino acids. Between the trimmed V and J ends, which lost 3 bases and 14 bases, there was a span of 15 bases. CDR3 amino acids: CAISENTGELYF. The CDR3 nucleotides read TGTGCCATCAGTGAAAACACCGGGGAGCTGTATTTT.

The chain combines TRBV6-5 with TRBJ2-1; D may match TRBD1 or TRBD2 (5 bases each). The J call may be wrong; the DNA end is better matched by TRBJ2-5. The germline V gene has CDR1 MNHEY and CDR2 SVGAGI. The CDR3 contains 14 residues. CDR3 bases: TGTGCCACCAAGATCGAGGGGAGTCAAGAGACCCAGTACTTC. It specifies CATKIEGSQETQYF.

The V call is TRBV12-3 or TRBV12-4, the J call TRBJ2-1; D could derive from TRBD1 or TRBD2 (5 bases each). The V and J ends lost 6 bases and 1 base respectively, with 13 bases between them. This CDR3 spans 15 amino acids. Here the CDR3 reads CASSWLGGSYNEQFF. CDR3 DNA sequence: TGTGCCAGCAGCTGGCTTGGGGGTTCCTACAATGAGCAGTTCTTC.

With regard to this clonotype: No conserved phenylalanine or tryptophan is present at the end of the CDR3, so a read error is the likely explanation. It is unclear where the CDR3 begins or ends on the DNA, so no DNA is shown, and the CDR3 is as TCRdb lists it. The genes are TRBV10-3 and TRBJ2-5; the table assigns TRBD1, which was not confirmed against the DNA. Inclusive of both ends, the CDR3 amounts to 17 amino acids. The germline CDR1 and CDR2 sequences are ENHRY and SYGVKD. The CDR3 loop reads CAISESTGGMYGYTFGS.

This clonotype has ten or more counts. V is TRBV2 and J is TRBJ2-1, with D possibly being TRBD2 (6 bases). The assigned J gene may be wrong: the sequence end matches TRBJ2-7 better. The CDR3 has 13 amino acids. The germline V gene encodes CDR1 SNHLY and CDR2 FYNNEI. This CDR3 reads CASSRGLNYEQYF. The CDR3 coding sequence is TGTGCCAGCAGCCGGGGACTTAACTACGAGCAGTACTTC.

This clonotype was seen ten or more times. The chain employs TRBV18 and TRBJ2-7; 9 bases match TRBD1. The germline V gene has CDR1 KGHSH and CDR2 LQKENI. Unmatched junction bases numbered 3, after V lost 1 base and J lost 2 bases. The CDR3 loop spans 15 amino acids. CDR3 coding DNA: TGTGCCAGCTCACCACTGGGACAGGGCACCTACGAGCAGTACTTC. Translating gives CASSPLGQGTYEQYF.